A selection of T cell receptor beta chains follows, all from one sample in a study of blood T cell repertoires in COVID-19. Repertoires were generated with immunoSEQ multiplex PCR, while TCRdb's copy carries only in-frame clones and drops some. Among roughly 100,000 clones, roughly 81% were seen once, and the ten largest hold less than 2.5%. The sequenced material came from peripheral blood. These receptors were collected from a human donor in a cohort sampled during active COVID-19. CDR3s leave out the opening cysteine and the closing phenylalanine or tryptophan. The D gene is left open where the match is weak.

D gene,V gene,CDR3 protein
.,TRBV7-3,ASSLTGGEQF
TRBD1,TRBV7-2,ASSPGQGRGDTEAF
.,TRBV5-1,ASSLARPAGDNSPLH
.,TRBV30,AWSVSRVKEQY
TRBD1,TRBV7-2,ASSPGQGGNEQF
.,TRBV10-3,AISESGRGAF
.,TRBV28,ASYAARGYGYT
TRBD1,TRBV4-3,ASSQTGTVNQPQH
.,TRBV4-2,ASSQPGTLGNEKLF
TRBD2,TRBV27,ASRFHGGGFSYEQY
TRBD2,TRBV7-2,ASSSSGGFYNEQF
TRBD1,TRBV27,ASSQSGQGVNTGELF
.,TRBV7-6,ASSLFGTTQETQY
TRBD1,TRBV7-9,ASSNPTGVVSTNEKLF
TRBD2,TRBV5-4,ASSLGPTRGEYEQY
.,TRBV12-3/TRBV12-4,ASSLDGAYGYT
TRBD1,TRBV10-3,ASRQGANEQY
.,TRBV7-9,ASSSLTWSEAF
.,TRBV6-5,ASRSTVISYGYT
TRBD1,TRBV28,ASSTPGGRQPQH
TRBD1,TRBV3-1/TRBV3-2,ASSPGTGAENTEAF
.,TRBV7-9,ASSPFTGHPNYGYT
.,TRBV9,ASSAKSGGQH
.,TRBV7-8,ASSLERSEQF
.,TRBV7-6,ASSSTGNTGELF
.,TRBV11-2,ASSISRGHTEAF
.,TRBV6-6,ASNQKSYEQY
TRBD2,TRBV2,ASSGASGGEGEQF
TRBD2,TRBV5-5,ASRKLAGVSTGELF
.,TRBV6-5,ASKPTVEAF
.,TRBV19,ASSIGAQPQH
TRBD1,TRBV24-1,ATSDTPGTGSDEQF
.,TRBV7-9,ASSQSGFLGGYT
TRBD2,TRBV7-8,ASTWGTSGGTDTQY
.,TRBV6-5,ASSYYREGYT
.,TRBV7-2,ASSFGGGGTEAF
TRBD2,TRBV18,ASSPPPGLAGGSYNEQF
.,TRBV11-2,ASSLDKPSVGQETQY
TRBD1,TRBV27,ASRLGTDHNQPQH
TRBD2,TRBV9,ASSARAAGAYEQY
TRBD1,TRBV6-5,ASSRDRGSDTQY
.,TRBV4-1,ASSQVSRLNTEAF